The clone carrying this T cell receptor (beta chain) was picked up a small number of times. Its antigen is still unknown. The data are from a study of beta chain features in type 1 diabetes. General study results and limits: Shortening that was moderate but significant affected the TCRB CDR3s of Type 1 diabetes patients in all four CD4+ subsets.

Expressed TCRB transcripts were sequenced because the entire RNA isolate underwent reverse transcription. Produced via immunoSEQ multiplex PCR; TCRdb's table is partial and in-frame only. The table lists 150,000 to 200,000 clones, 7.5% to 9.5% of them singletons, with 0.45% to 0.55% in the top ten. This TCR was sampled from a woman under 30 with type 1 diabetes. Sample: central memory CD4+ T cells from blood.

The chain's CDR3 is CATPRGSGDSYEQYF. As DNA, the CDR3 is TGTGCCACACCCCGGGGTAGCGGTGACTCCTACGAGCAGTACTTC. The chain recombines TRBV2 with TRBJ2-7; D is perhaps TRBD2 (6 bases). V was trimmed by 10 bases and J by 0 bases, leaving 19 bases between them. The V gene's germline CDR1 is SNHLY and CDR2 FYNNEI. The CDR3 is made up of 15 amino acids.